One sample yielded the 3 T cell receptor beta chains listed below, sequenced in a study of human T cells and chemical hapten exposure. MiXCR, run by TCRdb on the RACE reads, gives a single entry per CDR3 protein. Of some 190,000 distinct CDR3 sequences listed, approximately 20% are singletons. Time point defined: patch test 1, 2 weeks after DPC sensitization. This sample's treatment: therapeutic diphenylcyclopropenone sensitization with weekly scalp DPC. The sequencing here drew on whole blood, taken in connection with sensitization to the hapten diphenylcyclopropenone (DPC). These receptors all come from a woman in her forties or fifties with alopecia areata. Some clones in this sample may be carry-over from other donors' samples.

This clonotype was seen a handful of times. V usage is TRBV18 and J usage is TRBJ2-1; 7 positions agree with TRBD2. The V segment lost 4 bases and the J segment 1 base; nucleotides outside the gene matches: 10. Looked up from germline, CDR1 is KGHSH and CDR2 is LQKENI. CDR3 length equals 17 residues. CDR3 amino acids: CASSLGVRERSYNEQFF. The CDR3 nucleotides are TGTGCCAGCTCACTCGGGGTGCGGGAGCGATCCTACAATGAGCAGTTCTTC.

V usage is TRBV3-1 and J usage is TRBJ1-2; 8 bases agree with TRBD1. The CDR3 sequence is 15 residues long. With V trimmed by 2 bases and J by 6 bases, 8 bases remained unmatched. Germline CDR1 and CDR2: LGHDT and YNNKEL (reference sequence). Here the CDR3 reads CASSQTGTGLNGYTF. The CDR3 DNA reads as TGTGCCAGCAGCCAAACCGGGACAGGCTTAAATGGCTACACCTTC.

This chain connects TRBV12-3 or TRBV12-4 to TRBJ2-1; no definite D call. Trimming cost V 3 bases and J 0 bases, with 6 bases left between them. The CDR3 totals 14 residues. In DNA form, the CDR3 reads TGTGCCAGCAGTTTCTGGAGCTCCTACAATGAGCAGTTCTTC. Translation: CASSFWSSYNEQFF.